This T cell receptor beta chain appears in the sequencing data of a study of blood T cells in healthy people across ages. To note about this clonotype: What it binds is unknown.

Alongside a J-beta primer mix, a sample-barcoded 5' primer served in a second PCR lasting about 7 to 12 cycles. Per-sample output comprised a minimum of 3 million paired-end reads containing CDR3. TCRdb independently ran MiXCR on the 5' RACE reads; one entry per CDR3 protein. The table records 700,000 or so distinct CDR3 sequences, about a fifth of them present only once. Study-wide results and limits: Using unsorted PBMCs precluded a conclusive naive versus antigen-experienced comparison. Estimates based on one million T cells were treated as lower bounds. Changes seen in expanded clonotypes were possibly confounded by donor CMV status left unknown.

V lost 0 bases and J 8 bases, leaving 11 bases between the germline ends. CDR1 is SGHDT, CDR2 YYEEEE, per germline. The CDR3 loop spans 14 amino acids. The V and J genes are TRBV5-6 and TRBJ1-4; D unresolved. The sequencing sample was made of blood. This receptor was identified in a man aged 70 or older in good health. The CDR3 is CASSLVGREEKLFF. The CDR3 DNA follows: TGTGCCAGCAGCTTGGTAGGGAGGGAAGAAAAACTGTTTTTT. Full variable domain (remainder filled in from reference TRBV5-6 and TRBJ1-4): DAGVTQSPTHLIKTRGQQVTLRCSPKSGHDTVSWYQQALGQGPQFIFQYYEEEERQRGNFPDRFSGHQFPNYSSELNVNALLLGDSALYLCASSLVGREEKLFFGSGTQLSVL.